A selection of T cell receptor beta chains follows, all from one sample in a study of blood T cell repertoires in COVID-19. The table came from immunoSEQ multiplex PCR; TCRdb's copy has only in-frame clones and leaves some out. The sample lists 150,000 to 200,000 clones; approximately 86% were seen once. Sequencing was done on a sample of peripheral blood. The receptors derive from a man over 45 with active or convalescent COVID-19. Each CDR3 is given with its conserved first and last residue. Each record gives: D gene, CDR3 length, J gene, V gene, clone size, CDR3 DNA, CDR3 protein. D genes are given only for firm matches. Not every row has a clone size; where given, it reads once, few, many or a size class.

d_gene: TRBD1; len: 14; j_gene: TRBJ1-6; v_gene: TRBV6-4; abundance: -; CDR3nt: TGTGCCAGCAGATCGGGACAGGGAGATTCACCCCTCCACTTT; CDR3aa: CASRSGQGDSPLHF
d_gene: TRBD2; len: 14; j_gene: TRBJ2-1; v_gene: TRBV19; abundance: -; CDR3nt: TGTGCCAGTAGGAGGACTAGCGGGGTGGCTGAGCAGTTCTTC; CDR3aa: CASRRTSGVAEQFF
d_gene: -; len: 15; j_gene: TRBJ2-2; v_gene: TRBV19; abundance: -; CDR3nt: TGTGCCAGTAGTACTAAAGTAGCGAACACCGGGGAGCTGTTTTTT; CDR3aa: CASSTKVANTGELFF
d_gene: -; len: 15; j_gene: TRBJ2-7; v_gene: TRBV6-5; abundance: -; CDR3nt: TGTGCCAGCAGTTTTAGCACGGGAGCATCCTACGAGCAGTACTTC; CDR3aa: CASSFSTGASYEQYF
d_gene: -; len: 12; j_gene: TRBJ1-5; v_gene: TRBV5-6; abundance: once; CDR3nt: TGTGCCAGCAGCCTTTCGTCGGGGCCCCAGCATTTT; CDR3aa: CASSLSSGPQHF
d_gene: -; len: 13; j_gene: TRBJ1-1; v_gene: TRBV7-3; abundance: few; CDR3nt: TGTGCCAGCAGCTTACAGGGGATGACTGAAGCTTTCTTT; CDR3aa: CASSLQGMTEAFF
d_gene: -; len: 15; j_gene: TRBJ1-4; v_gene: TRBV5-1; abundance: few; CDR3nt: TGCGCCAGCAGCTTCGAGGGGAGGAGGAGTGAAAAACTGTTTTTT; CDR3aa: CASSFEGRRSEKLFF
d_gene: TRBD2; len: 17; j_gene: TRBJ2-3; v_gene: TRBV13; abundance: -; CDR3nt: TGTGCCAGCAGCTCCGTCCGCGCGGGAGGGCCTTTAGATACGCAGTATTTT; CDR3aa: CASSSVRAGGPLDTQYF
d_gene: TRBD1; len: 14; j_gene: TRBJ2-7; v_gene: TRBV2; abundance: -; CDR3nt: TGTGCCAGCAGTGAAGCATGGGCAGGGGGCGAGCAGTACTTC; CDR3aa: CASSEAWAGGEQYF
d_gene: TRBD1; len: 15; j_gene: TRBJ2-7; v_gene: TRBV3-1/TRBV3-2; abundance: -; CDR3nt: TGTGCCAGCAGCCAAGTACCAGGGGGCAAATACGAGCAGTACTTC; CDR3aa: CASSQVPGGKYEQYF
d_gene: -; len: 14; j_gene: TRBJ1-2; v_gene: TRBV6-6; abundance: -; CDR3nt: TGTGCCAGCAGTTATCAGGACAGTTCCTATGGCTACACCTTC; CDR3aa: CASSYQDSSYGYTF
d_gene: -; len: 14; j_gene: TRBJ1-5; v_gene: TRBV19; abundance: -; CDR3nt: TGTGCCAGTAGTGAGCAGGGACTCAATCAGCCCCAGCATTTT; CDR3aa: CASSEQGLNQPQHF
d_gene: TRBD1; len: 13; j_gene: TRBJ1-3; v_gene: TRBV29-1; abundance: few; CDR3nt: TGCAGCGCCGACAGGGGCTCTGGAAACACCATATATTTT; CDR3aa: CSADRGSGNTIYF
d_gene: TRBD1; len: 12; j_gene: TRBJ2-5; v_gene: TRBV30; abundance: -; CDR3nt: TGTGCCTGGAGTGTACAGGGGATGGCCCAGTACTTC; CDR3aa: CAWSVQGMAQYF
d_gene: TRBD1; len: 13; j_gene: TRBJ1-2; v_gene: TRBV11-2; abundance: few; CDR3nt: TGTGCCAGCAAAAGGACAGGGAAGAATGGCTACACCTTC; CDR3aa: CASKRTGKNGYTF
d_gene: -; len: 14; j_gene: TRBJ1-2; v_gene: TRBV19; abundance: -; CDR3nt: TGTGCCAGTAGTATGGCCACAAGAGGGGGTGGCTACACCTTC; CDR3aa: CASSMATRGGGYTF
d_gene: -; len: 13; j_gene: TRBJ2-2; v_gene: TRBV7-7; abundance: once; CDR3nt: TGTGCCAGCAGCTTAATAGTGGCCGGGGAGCTGTTTTTT; CDR3aa: CASSLIVAGELFF
d_gene: TRBD1; len: 13; j_gene: TRBJ2-5; v_gene: TRBV11-1; abundance: -; CDR3nt: TGTGCCAGCAGCCCCGACAGGGCAGAGACCCAGTACTTC; CDR3aa: CASSPDRAETQYF
d_gene: TRBD1; len: 15; j_gene: TRBJ1-6; v_gene: TRBV18; abundance: -; CDR3nt: TGTGCCAGCTCACCTAACGGACAGGGTAGTTCACCCCTCCACTTT; CDR3aa: CASSPNGQGSSPLHF
d_gene: -; len: 14; j_gene: TRBJ1-2; v_gene: TRBV28; abundance: -; CDR3nt: TGTGCCAGCAACGTGGGGGGGAGGGACTATGGCTACACCTTC; CDR3aa: CASNVGGRDYGYTF
d_gene: -; len: 15; j_gene: TRBJ2-7; v_gene: TRBV19; abundance: -; CDR3nt: TGTGCCAGTAGTATAGACCGCGGGGCGAGTACCGAGCAGTACTTC; CDR3aa: CASSIDRGASTEQYF
d_gene: -; len: 13; j_gene: TRBJ2-2; v_gene: TRBV18; abundance: few; CDR3nt: TGTGCCAGCTCACTGGACAGCCCCGGGGAGCTGTTTTTT; CDR3aa: CASSLDSPGELFF
d_gene: TRBD1; len: 14; j_gene: TRBJ1-2; v_gene: TRBV5-6; abundance: -; CDR3nt: TGTGCCAGCAGCTCCAGGACAGGGGCCTATGGCTACACCTTC; CDR3aa: CASSSRTGAYGYTF
d_gene: TRBD1; len: 15; j_gene: TRBJ1-4; v_gene: TRBV12-5; abundance: few; CDR3nt: TGTGCTAGTGGGGGACAGGGGGCTCCTAATGAAAAACTGTTTTTT; CDR3aa: CASGGQGAPNEKLFF
d_gene: -; len: 15; j_gene: TRBJ1-6; v_gene: TRBV21-1; abundance: -; CDR3nt: TGTGCCAGCAGTCCGACAGGGTTTGTGGAATCACCCCTCCACTTT; CDR3aa: CASSPTGFVESPLHF
d_gene: -; len: 15; j_gene: TRBJ1-5; v_gene: TRBV28; abundance: -; CDR3nt: TGTGCCAGCAGTTTAACAGGGACGGGGGGACAGCCCCAGCATTTT; CDR3aa: CASSLTGTGGQPQHF
d_gene: -; len: 14; j_gene: TRBJ1-1; v_gene: TRBV7-2; abundance: -; CDR3nt: TGTGCCAGCAGCTTAGCGAGCCTGAACACTGAAGCTTTCTTT; CDR3aa: CASSLASLNTEAFF
d_gene: -; len: 13; j_gene: TRBJ1-5; v_gene: TRBV24-1; abundance: -; CDR3nt: TGTGCCACCAATTCAGGGATGGTTCAGCCCCAGCATTTT; CDR3aa: CATNSGMVQPQHF
d_gene: TRBD1; len: 16; j_gene: TRBJ1-3; v_gene: TRBV10-3; abundance: once; CDR3nt: TGTGCCATCAGTGAGCCCTCGACAGGGGAGGGAAACACCATATATTTT; CDR3aa: CAISEPSTGEGNTIYF
d_gene: TRBD1; len: 15; j_gene: TRBJ1-3; v_gene: TRBV7-9; abundance: -; CDR3nt: TGTGCCAGCAGCTTAGGCCGGGACAGCGGGAACACCATATATTTT; CDR3aa: CASSLGRDSGNTIYF
d_gene: -; len: 13; j_gene: TRBJ2-7; v_gene: TRBV7-2; abundance: -; CDR3nt: TGTGCCAGCAGCTTAGCAAGTACAAGCGAGCAGTACTTC; CDR3aa: CASSLASTSEQYF
d_gene: -; len: 17; j_gene: TRBJ1-1; v_gene: TRBV11-2; abundance: few; CDR3nt: TGTGCCAGCAGCTTAGTGGAGCGTATTAATCTGAACACTGAAGCTTTCTTT; CDR3aa: CASSLVERINLNTEAFF
d_gene: TRBD2; len: 15; j_gene: TRBJ2-7; v_gene: TRBV4-1; abundance: -; CDR3nt: TGCGCCAGCAGCCAAGATCCAGCGGGAACGTACGAGCAGTACTTC; CDR3aa: CASSQDPAGTYEQYF
d_gene: -; len: 15; j_gene: TRBJ2-3; v_gene: TRBV7-7; abundance: -; CDR3nt: TGTGCCAGCAGCCGTACTAGTTTGGCGGGGGATACGCAGTATTTT; CDR3aa: CASSRTSLAGDTQYF
d_gene: -; len: 13; j_gene: TRBJ2-7; v_gene: TRBV18; abundance: -; CDR3nt: TGTGCCAGCTCACCACCGAGCTCCTACGAGCAGTACTTC; CDR3aa: CASSPPSSYEQYF
d_gene: TRBD1; len: 12; j_gene: TRBJ1-5; v_gene: TRBV6-6; abundance: once; CDR3nt: TGTGCCAGTGGGACAGGCAATCAGCCCCAGCATTTT; CDR3aa: CASGTGNQPQHF
d_gene: -; len: 14; j_gene: TRBJ2-3; v_gene: TRBV5-4; abundance: -; CDR3nt: TGTGCCAGCAGCTTTACAGGTCTCACAGATACGCAGTATTTT; CDR3aa: CASSFTGLTDTQYF
d_gene: -; len: 13; j_gene: TRBJ1-2; v_gene: TRBV5-4; abundance: -; CDR3nt: TGTGCCAGCAGCTTGGAGGGGCCCTATGGCTACACCTTC; CDR3aa: CASSLEGPYGYTF
d_gene: -; len: 13; j_gene: TRBJ2-7; v_gene: TRBV3-1/TRBV3-2; abundance: -; CDR3nt: TGTGCCAGCAGCCGACAGAGGTATTCCGAGCAGTACTTC; CDR3aa: CASSRQRYSEQYF
d_gene: -; len: 16; j_gene: TRBJ1-4; v_gene: TRBV6-4; abundance: -; CDR3nt: TGTGCCAGCAGTGATGAGGGATGGGAGGCTAATGAAAAACTGTTTTTT; CDR3aa: CASSDEGWEANEKLFF
d_gene: -; len: 13; j_gene: TRBJ1-2; v_gene: TRBV7-9; abundance: -; CDR3nt: TGTGCCAGCAGCGAGACAGCACTCTATGGCTACACCTTC; CDR3aa: CASSETALYGYTF
d_gene: TRBD1; len: 14; j_gene: TRBJ1-1; v_gene: TRBV24-1; abundance: -; CDR3nt: TGTGCCACCAGAAAAGACAGGGGGGCCACTGAAGCTTTCTTT; CDR3aa: CATRKDRGATEAFF
d_gene: TRBD1; len: 15; j_gene: TRBJ1-4; v_gene: TRBV27; abundance: -; CDR3nt: TGTGCCAGCAGTTTAACGGGACAGGCATTTGAAAAACTGTTTTTT; CDR3aa: CASSLTGQAFEKLFF
d_gene: -; len: 14; j_gene: TRBJ1-1; v_gene: TRBV27; abundance: -; CDR3nt: TGTGCCAGCAGTTTATCCACGGGGAACACTGAAGCTTTCTTT; CDR3aa: CASSLSTGNTEAFF
d_gene: TRBD2; len: 21; j_gene: TRBJ2-6; v_gene: TRBV5-1; abundance: many; CDR3nt: TGCGCCAGCAGCTTGACCCGTCCCGGGACTAGCATCAGGGCTGGGGCCAACGTCCTGACTTTC; CDR3aa: CASSLTRPGTSIRAGANVLTF
d_gene: -; len: 13; j_gene: TRBJ2-7; v_gene: TRBV12-3/TRBV12-4; abundance: -; CDR3nt: TGTGCCAGCAGTTTAGGAGGTTCGAGTGAGCAGTACTTC; CDR3aa: CASSLGGSSEQYF
d_gene: TRBD2; len: 17; j_gene: TRBJ2-3; v_gene: TRBV24-1; abundance: -; CDR3nt: TGTGCCACCAGTGATCGTACTAGCGGGGGACCTCAGGATACGCAGTATTTT; CDR3aa: CATSDRTSGGPQDTQYF
d_gene: TRBD2; len: 18; j_gene: TRBJ2-5; v_gene: TRBV4-2; abundance: -; CDR3nt: TGTGCCAGCAGCCAAACCCCGACGGGAGCGGGGGGGCCGGAGACCCAGTACTTC; CDR3aa: CASSQTPTGAGGPETQYF